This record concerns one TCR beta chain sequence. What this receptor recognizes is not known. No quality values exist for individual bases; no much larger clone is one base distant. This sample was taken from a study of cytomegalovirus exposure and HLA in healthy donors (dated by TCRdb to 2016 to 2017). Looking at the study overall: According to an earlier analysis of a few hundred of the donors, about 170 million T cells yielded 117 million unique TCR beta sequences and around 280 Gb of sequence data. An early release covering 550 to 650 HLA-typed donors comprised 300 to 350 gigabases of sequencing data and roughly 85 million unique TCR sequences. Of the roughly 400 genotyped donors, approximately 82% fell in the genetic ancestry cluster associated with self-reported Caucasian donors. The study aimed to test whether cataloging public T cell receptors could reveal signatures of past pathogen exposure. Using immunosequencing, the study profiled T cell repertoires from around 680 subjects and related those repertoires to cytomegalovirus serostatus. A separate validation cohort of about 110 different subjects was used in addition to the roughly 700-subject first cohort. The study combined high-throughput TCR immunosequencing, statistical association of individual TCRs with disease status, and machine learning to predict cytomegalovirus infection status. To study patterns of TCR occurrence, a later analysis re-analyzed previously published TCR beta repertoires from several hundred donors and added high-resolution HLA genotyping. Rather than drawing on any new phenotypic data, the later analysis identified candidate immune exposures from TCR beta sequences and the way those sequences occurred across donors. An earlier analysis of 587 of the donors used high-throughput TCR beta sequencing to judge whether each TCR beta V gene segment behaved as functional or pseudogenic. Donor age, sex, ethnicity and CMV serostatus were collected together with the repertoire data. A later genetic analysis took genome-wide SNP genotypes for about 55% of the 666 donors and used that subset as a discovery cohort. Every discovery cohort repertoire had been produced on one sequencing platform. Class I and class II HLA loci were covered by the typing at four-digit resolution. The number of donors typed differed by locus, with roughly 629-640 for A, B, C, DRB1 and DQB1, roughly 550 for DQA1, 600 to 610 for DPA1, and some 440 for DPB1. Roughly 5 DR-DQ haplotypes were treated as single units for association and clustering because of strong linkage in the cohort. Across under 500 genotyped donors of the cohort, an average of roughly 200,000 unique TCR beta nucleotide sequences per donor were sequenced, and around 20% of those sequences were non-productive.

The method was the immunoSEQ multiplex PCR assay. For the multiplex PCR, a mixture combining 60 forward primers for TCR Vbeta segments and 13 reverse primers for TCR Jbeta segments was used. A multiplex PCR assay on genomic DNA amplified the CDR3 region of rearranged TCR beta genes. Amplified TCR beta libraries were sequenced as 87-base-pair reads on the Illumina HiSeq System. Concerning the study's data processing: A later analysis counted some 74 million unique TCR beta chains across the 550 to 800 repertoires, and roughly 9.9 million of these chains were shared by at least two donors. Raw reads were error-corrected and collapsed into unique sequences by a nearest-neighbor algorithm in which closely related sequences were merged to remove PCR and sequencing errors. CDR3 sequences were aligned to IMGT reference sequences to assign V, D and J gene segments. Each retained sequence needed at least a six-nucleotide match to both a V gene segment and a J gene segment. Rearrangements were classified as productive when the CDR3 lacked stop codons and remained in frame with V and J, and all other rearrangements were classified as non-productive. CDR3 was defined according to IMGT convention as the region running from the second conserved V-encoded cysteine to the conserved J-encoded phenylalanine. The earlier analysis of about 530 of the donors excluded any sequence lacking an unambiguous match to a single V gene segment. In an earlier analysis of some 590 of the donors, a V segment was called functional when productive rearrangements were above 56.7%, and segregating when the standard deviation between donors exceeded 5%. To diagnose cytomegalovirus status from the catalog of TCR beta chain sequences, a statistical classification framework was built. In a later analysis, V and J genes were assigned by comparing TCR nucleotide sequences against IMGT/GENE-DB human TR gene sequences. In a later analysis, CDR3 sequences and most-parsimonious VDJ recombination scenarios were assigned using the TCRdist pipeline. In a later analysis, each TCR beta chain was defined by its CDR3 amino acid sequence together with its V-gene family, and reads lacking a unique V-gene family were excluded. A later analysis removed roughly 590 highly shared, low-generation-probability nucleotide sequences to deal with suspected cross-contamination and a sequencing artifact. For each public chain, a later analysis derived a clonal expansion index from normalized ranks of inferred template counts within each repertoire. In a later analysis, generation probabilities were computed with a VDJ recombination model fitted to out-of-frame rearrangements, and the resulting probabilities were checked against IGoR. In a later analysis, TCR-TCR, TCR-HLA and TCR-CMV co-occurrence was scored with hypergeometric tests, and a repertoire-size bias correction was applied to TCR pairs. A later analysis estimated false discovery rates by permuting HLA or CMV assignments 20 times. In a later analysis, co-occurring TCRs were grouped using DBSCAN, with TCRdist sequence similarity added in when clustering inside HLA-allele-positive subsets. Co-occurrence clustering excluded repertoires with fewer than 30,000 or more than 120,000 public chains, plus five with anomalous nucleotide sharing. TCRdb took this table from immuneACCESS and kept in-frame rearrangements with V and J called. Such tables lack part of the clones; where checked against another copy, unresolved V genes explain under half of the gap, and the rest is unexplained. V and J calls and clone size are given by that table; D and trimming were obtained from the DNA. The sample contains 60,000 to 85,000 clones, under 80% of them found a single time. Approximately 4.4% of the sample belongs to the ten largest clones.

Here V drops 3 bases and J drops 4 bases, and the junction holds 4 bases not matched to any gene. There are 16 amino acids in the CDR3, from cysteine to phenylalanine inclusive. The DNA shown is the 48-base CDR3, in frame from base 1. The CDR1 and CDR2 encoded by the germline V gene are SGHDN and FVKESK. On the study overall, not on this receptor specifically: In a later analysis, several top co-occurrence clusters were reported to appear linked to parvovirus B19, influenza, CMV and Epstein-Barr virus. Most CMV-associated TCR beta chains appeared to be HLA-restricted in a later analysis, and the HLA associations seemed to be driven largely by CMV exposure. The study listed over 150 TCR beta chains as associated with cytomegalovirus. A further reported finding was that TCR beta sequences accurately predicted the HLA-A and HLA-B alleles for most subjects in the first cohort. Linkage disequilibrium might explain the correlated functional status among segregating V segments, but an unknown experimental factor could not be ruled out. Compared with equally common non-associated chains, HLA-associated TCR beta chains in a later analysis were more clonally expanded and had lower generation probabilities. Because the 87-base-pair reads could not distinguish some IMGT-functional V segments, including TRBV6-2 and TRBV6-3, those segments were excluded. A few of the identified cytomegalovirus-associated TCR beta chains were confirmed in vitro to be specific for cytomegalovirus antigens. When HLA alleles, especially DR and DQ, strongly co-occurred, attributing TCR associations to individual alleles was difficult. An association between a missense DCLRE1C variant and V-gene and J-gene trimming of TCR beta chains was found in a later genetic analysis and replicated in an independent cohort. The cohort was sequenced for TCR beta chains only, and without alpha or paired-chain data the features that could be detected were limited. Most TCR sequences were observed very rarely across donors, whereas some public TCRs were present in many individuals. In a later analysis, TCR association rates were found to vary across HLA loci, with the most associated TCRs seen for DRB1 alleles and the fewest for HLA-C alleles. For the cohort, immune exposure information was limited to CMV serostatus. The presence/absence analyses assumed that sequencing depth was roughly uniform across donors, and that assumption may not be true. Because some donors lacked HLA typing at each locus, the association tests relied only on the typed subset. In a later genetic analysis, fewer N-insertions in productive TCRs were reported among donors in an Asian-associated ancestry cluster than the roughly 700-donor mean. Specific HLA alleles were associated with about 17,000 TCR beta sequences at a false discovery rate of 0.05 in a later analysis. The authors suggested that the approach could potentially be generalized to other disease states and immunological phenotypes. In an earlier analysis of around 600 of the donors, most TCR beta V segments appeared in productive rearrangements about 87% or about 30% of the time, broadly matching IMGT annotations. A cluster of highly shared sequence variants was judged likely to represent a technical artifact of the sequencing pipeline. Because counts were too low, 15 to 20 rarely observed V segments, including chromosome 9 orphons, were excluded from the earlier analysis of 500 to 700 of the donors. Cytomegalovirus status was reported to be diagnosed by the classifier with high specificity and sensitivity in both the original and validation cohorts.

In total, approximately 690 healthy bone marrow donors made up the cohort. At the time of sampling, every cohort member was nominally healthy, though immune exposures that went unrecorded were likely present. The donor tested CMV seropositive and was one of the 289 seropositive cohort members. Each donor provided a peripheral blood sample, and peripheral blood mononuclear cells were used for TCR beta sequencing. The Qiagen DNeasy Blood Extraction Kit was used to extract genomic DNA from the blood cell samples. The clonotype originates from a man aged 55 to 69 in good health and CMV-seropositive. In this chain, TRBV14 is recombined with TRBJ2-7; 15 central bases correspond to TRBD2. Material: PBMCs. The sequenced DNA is TGTGCCAGCAGCCAGATGGGGACTAGCGGGAGGTACGAGCAGTACTTC. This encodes CASSQMGTSGRYEQYF.